The clone carrying this T cell receptor (beta chain) was counted between two and nine times. This specimen belongs to a study of Tregs in tolerant kidney transplant recipients. Mixed chimerism was transient after nonmyeloablative marrow transplants from related graft donors. The assay was immunoSEQ multiplex PCR, and TCRdb's table has in-frame clones only and misses some. The data contain around 86,000 clones, roughly nine tenths of them seen just once; the ten biggest clones take up 1.6%. Germline-derived CDR1 and CDR2 are LNHDA and SQIVND (reference sequence). CDR3 length equals 15 residues. V was trimmed by 10 bases and J by 8 bases, leaving 23 bases between them.

The sequencing used CD4+ T cells from blood (PBMCs), collected 24 months after the transplant. The gene calls are TRBV19 and TRBJ1-4, with D possibly being TRBD1 (6 bases). This clonotype was obtained from a human patient who received a combined kidney and bone marrow transplant. Some T cells may arise from the graft donor. CDR3 region: CATNTQGKGSEKLFF. The DNA for the CDR3 is TGTGCCACCAACACTCAGGGGAAAGGAAGCGAAAAACTGTTTTTT.